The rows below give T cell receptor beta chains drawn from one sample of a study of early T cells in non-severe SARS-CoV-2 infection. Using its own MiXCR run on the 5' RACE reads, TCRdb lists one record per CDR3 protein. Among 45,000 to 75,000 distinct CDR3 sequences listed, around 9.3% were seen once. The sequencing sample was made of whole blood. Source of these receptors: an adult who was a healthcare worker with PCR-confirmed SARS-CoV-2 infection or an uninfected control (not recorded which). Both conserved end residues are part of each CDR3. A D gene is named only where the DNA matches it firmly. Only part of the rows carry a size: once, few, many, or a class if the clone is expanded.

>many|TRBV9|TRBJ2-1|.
CASSAGLLGRFEQFF
TGTGCCAGCAGCGCGGGACTCCTAGGGAGATTTGAGCAGTTCTTC
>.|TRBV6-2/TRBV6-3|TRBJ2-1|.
CASSSFTRNNEQFF
TGTGCCAGCAGCTCATTCACCCGCAACAATGAGCAGTTCTTC
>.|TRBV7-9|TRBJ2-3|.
CASSFLDTQYF
TGTGCCAGCAGCTTTTTAGATACGCAGTATTTT
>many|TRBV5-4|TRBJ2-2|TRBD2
CASSLAGITPPGELFF
TGTGCCAGCAGCTTAGCGGGAATTACCCCCCCCGGGGAGCTGTTTTTT
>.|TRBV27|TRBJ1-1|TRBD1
CASSLFQTGATEAFF
TGTGCCAGCAGTTTATTCCAGACAGGGGCTACTGAAGCTTTCTTT
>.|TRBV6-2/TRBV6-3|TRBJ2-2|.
CASSPQMGELFF
TGTGCCAGCAGCCCCCAAATGGGGGAGCTGTTTTTT
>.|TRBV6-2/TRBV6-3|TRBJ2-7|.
CASSPRRAGSPTEQYF
TGTGCCAGCAGCCCAAGGCGGGCAGGATCCCCTACCGAGCAGTACTTC
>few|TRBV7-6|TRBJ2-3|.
CASSLAWASTDTQYF
TGTGCCAGCAGCTTAGCGTGGGCGTCAACAGATACGCAGTATTTT
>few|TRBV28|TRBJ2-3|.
CASSLGGIGADTQYF
TGTGCCAGCAGTTTAGGCGGGATTGGTGCAGATACGCAGTATTTT
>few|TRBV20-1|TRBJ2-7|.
CSARDSVGRSAYEQYF
TGCAGTGCTAGAGATTCGGTGGGACGGTCCGCCTACGAGCAGTACTTC
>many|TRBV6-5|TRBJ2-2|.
CASSYLDIFEGGSRTGELFF
TGTGCCAGCAGTTACCTCGACATTTTTGAGGGGGGTTCTCGCACCGGGGAGCTGTTTTTT
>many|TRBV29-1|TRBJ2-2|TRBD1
CSVEGQKNTGELFF
TGCAGCGTTGAGGGACAGAAGAACACCGGGGAGCTGTTTTTT
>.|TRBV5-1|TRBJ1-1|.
CASSLAKTQVPNTEAFF
TGCGCCAGCAGCTTGGCGAAGACCCAGGTCCCCAACACTGAAGCTTTCTTT
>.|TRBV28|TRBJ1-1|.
CASLTLRGRGGTEAFF
TGTGCCAGCTTGACTCTGCGGGGGCGCGGAGGCACTGAAGCTTTCTTT
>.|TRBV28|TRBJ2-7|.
CASSRVPHEQYF
TGTGCCAGCAGCCGGGTCCCCCACGAGCAGTACTTC
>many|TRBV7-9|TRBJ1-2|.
CASSLAAGAIWGYTF
TGTGCCAGCAGCTTAGCGGCAGGGGCTATATGGGGCTACACCTTC